A selection of T cell receptor beta chains follows, all from one sample in a study of CD8+ T cells in alopecia areata. TCRdb's copy holds only in-frame clones and misses some; the assay was immunoSEQ multiplex PCR. The profile shows fewer than 150,000 clones, approximately 80% of them singletons. The source material was CD8+ T cells sorted from blood, sampled at week 4, from a patient treated with tofacitinib. The receptors were gathered from a human donor with alopecia areata. CDR3s include the opening cysteine and the closing phenylalanine or tryptophan. The order of the fields is V gene, J gene, D gene, clone size, CDR3 length, CDR3 DNA, CDR3 protein. A D gene is named only where the DNA matches it firmly. Size is stated for part of the rows, as once, few or many counts, or as a class when the clone is expanded.

v_gene: TRBV27
j_gene: TRBJ1-6
d_gene: TRBD1
abundance: .
len: 14
CDR3nt: TGTGCCAGCACTGTGACAGGGGGCCGGTCACCCCTCCACTTT
CDR3aa: CASTVTGGRSPLHF

v_gene: TRBV7-2
j_gene: TRBJ2-7
d_gene: TRBD1
abundance: .
len: 14
CDR3nt: TGTGCCAGCAGCTTAGAACAGGGGATCCACGAGCAGTACTTC
CDR3aa: CASSLEQGIHEQYF

v_gene: TRBV11-2
j_gene: TRBJ2-7
d_gene: .
abundance: .
len: 13
CDR3nt: TGTGCCAGCAGCCCCGGGGCAGACTACGAGCAGTACTTC
CDR3aa: CASSPGADYEQYF

v_gene: TRBV7-2
j_gene: TRBJ2-4
d_gene: TRBD2
abundance: .
len: 14
CDR3nt: TGTGCCAGCAGCCTGAGCGGGGGGGCCGACATTCAGTACTTC
CDR3aa: CASSLSGGADIQYF

v_gene: TRBV29-1
j_gene: TRBJ2-1
d_gene: .
abundance: .
len: 9
CDR3nt: TGCAGCGACGACAATGAGCAGTTCTTC
CDR3aa: CSDDNEQFF

v_gene: TRBV5-4
j_gene: TRBJ1-6
d_gene: .
abundance: .
len: 17
CDR3nt: TGTGCCAGCAGTTCGACGGGAGAAGGGGCCGTGTTTTCACCCCTCCACTTT
CDR3aa: CASSSTGEGAVFSPLHF

v_gene: TRBV27
j_gene: TRBJ1-1
d_gene: TRBD1
abundance: .
len: 16
CDR3nt: TGTGCCAGCAGTTTATTGTCCCGACAGGGGAACACTGAAGCTTTCTTT
CDR3aa: CASSLLSRQGNTEAFF

v_gene: TRBV7-3
j_gene: TRBJ2-1
d_gene: TRBD2
abundance: .
len: 16
CDR3nt: TGTGCCAGCAGCTACCTGAAGAGCGGGGGAAACAATGAGCAGTTCTTC
CDR3aa: CASSYLKSGGNNEQFF

v_gene: TRBV6-5
j_gene: TRBJ2-1
d_gene: .
abundance: once
len: 14
CDR3nt: TGTGCCAGCACCGATCCGGGGGCCTACTCTGAGCAGTTCTTC
CDR3aa: CASTDPGAYSEQFF

v_gene: TRBV21-1
j_gene: TRBJ2-5
d_gene: .
abundance: .
len: 12
CDR3nt: TGTGCCAGCATATGGCGAGTAAAGACCCAGTACTTC
CDR3aa: CASIWRVKTQYF

v_gene: TRBV7-9
j_gene: TRBJ2-1
d_gene: TRBD2
abundance: .
len: 15
CDR3nt: TGTGCCAGCAGCCTCGGGACTAGCGGGGGTGGTGAGCAGTTCTTC
CDR3aa: CASSLGTSGGGEQFF

v_gene: TRBV6-6
j_gene: TRBJ2-5
d_gene: .
abundance: .
len: 11
CDR3nt: TGTGCCAGCAGCAGCCGGGACACGATGTACTTC
CDR3aa: CASSSRDTMYF

v_gene: TRBV6-5
j_gene: TRBJ2-2
d_gene: .
abundance: .
len: 14
CDR3nt: TGTGCCAGCAGATTCCGAGTAAACACCGGGGAGCTGTTTTTT
CDR3aa: CASRFRVNTGELFF

v_gene: TRBV4-1
j_gene: TRBJ2-3
d_gene: TRBD2
abundance: once
len: 16
CDR3nt: TGCGCCAGCAGCCAGGCCCGCGGGCGGGAGGGAGATACGCAGTATTTT
CDR3aa: CASSQARGREGDTQYF

v_gene: TRBV9
j_gene: TRBJ2-3
d_gene: TRBD2
abundance: .
len: 15
CDR3nt: TGTGCCAGCAGCGATAGCGGGGTCCTCACAGATACGCAGTATTTT
CDR3aa: CASSDSGVLTDTQYF

v_gene: TRBV19
j_gene: TRBJ2-7
d_gene: .
abundance: .
len: 15
CDR3nt: TGTGCCAGTAGTATAGATCCGAGGGGGATCCACGAGCAGTACTTC
CDR3aa: CASSIDPRGIHEQYF

v_gene: TRBV7-6
j_gene: TRBJ2-7
d_gene: TRBD2
abundance: .
len: 14
CDR3nt: TGTGCCAGCAGCTTAGGAGCGGGGTCCTACGAGCAGTACTTC
CDR3aa: CASSLGAGSYEQYF

v_gene: TRBV27
j_gene: TRBJ2-2
d_gene: .
abundance: many
len: 13
CDR3nt: TGTGCCAGCAGTTTAGCCCTTACCGGGGAGCTGTTTTTT
CDR3aa: CASSLALTGELFF

v_gene: TRBV6-5
j_gene: TRBJ1-6
d_gene: .
abundance: .
len: 14
CDR3nt: TGTGCCAGCAGTTACTCGGGACTAGAGTCACCCCTCCACTTT
CDR3aa: CASSYSGLESPLHF

v_gene: TRBV6-6
j_gene: TRBJ1-5
d_gene: TRBD1
abundance: .
len: 15
CDR3nt: TGTGCCAGCAGTTACGCAGAACAGGGGAATCAGCCCCAGCATTTT
CDR3aa: CASSYAEQGNQPQHF

v_gene: TRBV7-2
j_gene: TRBJ2-5
d_gene: .
abundance: .
len: 12
CDR3nt: TGTGCCAGCAGCTTCCTGGTAGAGACCCAGTACTTC
CDR3aa: CASSFLVETQYF

v_gene: TRBV4-3
j_gene: TRBJ2-1
d_gene: .
abundance: .
len: 15
CDR3nt: TGCGCCAGCAGCCAAGGGTCCCCGGTTGGCAATGAGCAGTTCTTC
CDR3aa: CASSQGSPVGNEQFF

v_gene: TRBV7-2
j_gene: TRBJ2-7
d_gene: TRBD2
abundance: .
len: 18
CDR3nt: TGTGCCAGCAGCTTAGTCTTAGCGGGGGAGCCAAACTCCTACGAGCAGTACTTC
CDR3aa: CASSLVLAGEPNSYEQYF

v_gene: TRBV7-8
j_gene: TRBJ2-3
d_gene: .
abundance: .
len: 14
CDR3nt: TGTGCCAGCAGCCAAGCGGTTGGTGCAGATACGCAGTATTTT
CDR3aa: CASSQAVGADTQYF